The rows below give T cell receptor beta chains drawn from one sample of a study of post-analysis software for immune sequencing data. TCRdb reprocessed the PCR reads with MiXCR, giving one entry per CDR3 protein. This table has roughly 870,000 distinct CDR3 sequences, 53% appearing once. The sequenced sample was blood. These receptors were taken from a girl aged 5-17 years with multiple sclerosis. CDR3s include the opening cysteine and the closing phenylalanine or tryptophan. D genes are given only for firm matches. A row's size may be missing; if present it is once, few, many or a size class.

NA	NA	TRBV12-3/TRBV12-4	TRBJ1-1	CASRGVTEAFF	TGTGCCAGCAGGGGAGTAACTGAAGCTTTCTTT
few	NA	TRBV7-7	TRBJ2-1	CASSLGLLGGEQFF	TGTGCTAGCAGCTTAGGACTCTTAGGCGGAGAGCAGTTCTTC
NA	NA	TRBV20-1	TRBJ2-1	CSARSQGDHEQFF	TGCAGTGCTAGATCCCAGGGAGACCATGAGCAGTTCTTC
NA	TRBD2	TRBV7-9	TRBJ2-5	CASSLNRPSGRETQYF	TGTGCCAGCAGCTTAAATCGGCCTAGCGGCAGAGAGACCCAGTACTTC
NA	NA	TRBV3-1	TRBJ2-5	CASSQVGGTPETQYF	TGTGCCAGCAGCCAAGTGGGCGGGACACCGGAGACCCAGTACTTC
NA	NA	TRBV5-5	TRBJ1-4	CASSFFGEGGEKLFF	TGTGCCAGCAGCTTTTTTGGTGAAGGAGGTGAAAAACTGTTTTTT
few	TRBD2	TRBV3-1	TRBJ2-7	CASSNIAGGPVEQYF	TGTGCCAGCAGCAACATAGCGGGAGGGCCGGTCGAGCAGTACTTC
NA	NA	TRBV4-1	TRBJ2-1	CASSQATGSYNEQFF	TGCGCCAGCAGCCAAGCGACGGGATCCTACAATGAGCAGTTCTTC
NA	NA	TRBV2	TRBJ2-1	CASRAVGRGQFF	TGTGCCAGCAGGGCTGTAGGTCGAGGGCAGTTCTTC
NA	NA	TRBV12-5	TRBJ2-7	CASGSSTPRMEGYEQYF	TGTGCTAGTGGTTCCTCAACCCCAAGGATGGAGGGCTACGAGCAGTACTTC
NA	TRBD1	TRBV7-9	TRBJ2-7	CASSSGQGAVRNEQYF	TGTGCCAGCAGCTCTGGACAGGGGGCAGTTCGGAACGAGCAGTACTTC
few	NA	TRBV6-1	TRBJ2-4	CASRQAGQGIQYF	TGTGCCAGCAGACAGGCAGGGCAGGGCATTCAGTACTTC
few	TRBD2	TRBV5-1	TRBJ2-3	CASSLLLILAGAKDTQYF	TGCGCCAGCAGCTTGCTCCTCATTCTAGCGGGAGCTAAGGATACGCAGTATTTT
NA	NA	TRBV7-9	TRBJ2-1	CASSHLYNEQFF	TGTGCCAGCAGCCATCTGTACAATGAGCAGTTCTTC
NA	NA	TRBV15	TRBJ1-1	CATSRGRDVRGSRYEAFF	TGTGCCACCAGCAGAGGCCGGGACGTGCGGGGCTCTCGCTATGAAGCTTTCTTT
NA	TRBD1	TRBV15	TRBJ2-1	CATSRARTGVEQFF	TGTGCCACCAGCAGAGCAAGGACAGGGGTTGAGCAGTTCTTC
NA	TRBD2	TRBV11-2	TRBJ2-7	CASSSRLAGASYEQYF	TGTGCCAGCAGCTCGCGACTAGCGGGAGCGTCCTACGAGCAGTACTTC
NA	NA	TRBV4-1	TRBJ1-1	CASSQGLALSPNTEAFF	TGCGCCAGCAGTCAAGGTCTTGCCCTCTCCCCGAACACTGAAGCTTTCTTT
NA	NA	TRBV7-2	TRBJ2-5	CASSAGDGRRETQYF	TGTGCCAGCAGCGCAGGGGACGGACGAAGAGAGACCCAGTACTTC
few	NA	TRBV12-3/TRBV12-4	TRBJ1-1	CASSLSVWQTEAFF	TGTGCCAGCAGTTTATCCGTCTGGCAGACTGAAGCTTTCTTT
few	NA	TRBV21-1	TRBJ2-6	CASSRWGGNLSGANVLTF	TGTGCCAGCTCCCGGTGGGGGGGTAACCTCTCTGGGGCCAACGTCCTGACTTTC
NA	TRBD2	TRBV5-1	TRBJ2-6	CASSLDFLRTSGSSGANVLTF	TGCGCCAGCAGCTTGGATTTCCTCCGGACTAGCGGGAGCTCTGGGGCCAACGTCCTGACTTTC
NA	TRBD1	TRBV3-1	TRBJ2-7	CASSRRTGDKEQYF	TGTGCCAGCAGCCGGCGGACAGGGGATAAGGAGCAGTACTTC
NA	TRBD2	TRBV28	TRBJ2-5	CASSSRLAGAQETQYF	TGTGCCAGCAGTTCCCGACTAGCGGGGGCCCAAGAGACCCAGTACTTC
NA	NA	TRBV29-1	TRBJ1-4	CSVEGGGKLFF	TGCAGCGTTGAAGGGGGTGGAAAACTGTTTTTT
once	NA	TRBV5-5	TRBJ2-7	CASSLASFYEQYF	TGTGCCAGCAGCTTGGCGTCCTTCTACGAGCAGTACTTC
NA	NA	TRBV7-9	TRBJ2-5	CASWGSGAEKETQYF	TGTGCCAGCTGGGGGAGTGGGGCAGAGAAAGAGACCCAGTACTTC
few	TRBD1	TRBV20-1	TRBJ1-5	CSVPGQGSQPQHF	TGCAGTGTCCCCGGACAGGGGTCTCAGCCCCAGCATTTT
NA	TRBD2	TRBV2	TRBJ2-1	CATLAGIYNEQFF	TGTGCCACGCTAGCGGGGATTTACAATGAGCAGTTCTTC
NA	TRBD1	TRBV30	TRBJ1-2	CARSPTGKSYGYTF	TGTGCCCGGAGCCCGACAGGGAAGTCCTATGGCTACACCTTC
NA	NA	TRBV15	TRBJ2-2	CATGGGANTGELFF	TGTGCCACCGGCGGCGGGGCGAACACCGGGGAGCTGTTTTTT
NA	TRBD1	TRBV7-8	TRBJ1-5	CASSEVQGGQPQHF	TGTGCCAGCAGCGAAGTACAGGGGGGACAGCCCCAGCATTTT
NA	NA	TRBV5-1	TRBJ1-1	CASSSVGQGMNTEAFF	TGCGCCAGCAGCTCCGTGGGGCAGGGCATGAACACTGAAGCTTTCTTT
few	NA	TRBV9	TRBJ1-2	CASSVGWKNYGYTF	TGTGCCAGCAGCGTAGGGTGGAAGAACTATGGCTACACCTTC
NA	NA	TRBV14	TRBJ2-5	CASSQTLGRETQYF	TGTGCCAGCAGCCAAACACTAGGGCGGGAGACCCAGTACTTC
NA	TRBD2	TRBV20-1	TRBJ2-3	CSATGTSNTQYF	TGCAGTGCTACCGGGACTAGCAATACGCAGTATTTT